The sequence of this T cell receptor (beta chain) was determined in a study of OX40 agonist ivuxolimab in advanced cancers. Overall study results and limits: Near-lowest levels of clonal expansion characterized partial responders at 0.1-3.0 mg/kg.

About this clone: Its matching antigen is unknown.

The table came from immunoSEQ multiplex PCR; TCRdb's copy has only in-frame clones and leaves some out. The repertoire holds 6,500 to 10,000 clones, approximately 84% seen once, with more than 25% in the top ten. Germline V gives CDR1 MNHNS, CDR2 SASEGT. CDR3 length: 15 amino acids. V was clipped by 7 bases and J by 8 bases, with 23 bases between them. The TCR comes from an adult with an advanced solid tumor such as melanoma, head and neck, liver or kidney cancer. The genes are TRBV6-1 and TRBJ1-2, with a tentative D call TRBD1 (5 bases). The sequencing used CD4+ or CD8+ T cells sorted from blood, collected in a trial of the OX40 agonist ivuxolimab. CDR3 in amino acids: CASINRDVWFTGYTF. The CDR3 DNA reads TGTGCCAGCATTAACCGGGACGTTTGGTTTACGGGCTACACCTTC.